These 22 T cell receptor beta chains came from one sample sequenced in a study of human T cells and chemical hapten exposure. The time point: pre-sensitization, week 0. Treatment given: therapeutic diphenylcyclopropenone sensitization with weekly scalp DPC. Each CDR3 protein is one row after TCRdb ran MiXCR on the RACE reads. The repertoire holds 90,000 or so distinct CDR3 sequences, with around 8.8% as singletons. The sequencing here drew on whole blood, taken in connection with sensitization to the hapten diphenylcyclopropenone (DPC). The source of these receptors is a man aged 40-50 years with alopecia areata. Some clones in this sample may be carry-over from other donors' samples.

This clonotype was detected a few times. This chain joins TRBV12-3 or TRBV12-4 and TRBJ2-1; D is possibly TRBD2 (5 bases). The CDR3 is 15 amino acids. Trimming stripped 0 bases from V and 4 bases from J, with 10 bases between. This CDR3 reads CASSLAGAVYNEQFF. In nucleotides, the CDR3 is TGTGCCAGCAGTTTAGCGGGAGCGGTATACAATGAGCAGTTCTTC.

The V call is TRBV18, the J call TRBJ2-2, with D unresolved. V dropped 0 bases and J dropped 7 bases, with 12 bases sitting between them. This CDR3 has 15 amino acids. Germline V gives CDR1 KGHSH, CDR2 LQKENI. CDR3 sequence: CASSPPTQDVGELFF. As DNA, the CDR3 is TGTGCCAGCTCACCACCTACCCAAGACGTCGGGGAGCTGTTTTTT.

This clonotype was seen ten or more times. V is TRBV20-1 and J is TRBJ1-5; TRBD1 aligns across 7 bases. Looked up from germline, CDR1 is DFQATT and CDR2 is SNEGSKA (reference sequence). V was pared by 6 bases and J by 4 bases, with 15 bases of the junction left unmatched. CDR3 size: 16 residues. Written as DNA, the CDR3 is TGCAGTGCCTTTCCCCGCAGACAGGGCTATAATCAGCCCCAGCATTTT. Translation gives CSAFPRRQGYNQPQHF.

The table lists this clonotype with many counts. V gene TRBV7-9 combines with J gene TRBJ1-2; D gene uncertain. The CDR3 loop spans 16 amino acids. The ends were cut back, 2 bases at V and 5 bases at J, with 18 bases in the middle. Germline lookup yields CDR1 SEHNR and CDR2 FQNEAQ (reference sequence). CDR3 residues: CASSLSVSPVSYGYTF. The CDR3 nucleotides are TGTGCCAGCAGCTTATCCGTGTCTCCAGTTTCTTATGGCTACACCTTC.

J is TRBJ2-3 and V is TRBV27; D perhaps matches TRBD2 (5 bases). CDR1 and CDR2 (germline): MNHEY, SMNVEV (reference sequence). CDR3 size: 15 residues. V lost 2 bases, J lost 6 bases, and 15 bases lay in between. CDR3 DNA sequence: TGTGCCAGCAGTTTAGGCCTAGCTACTGGGGATACGCAGTATTTT. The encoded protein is CASSLGLATGDTQYF.

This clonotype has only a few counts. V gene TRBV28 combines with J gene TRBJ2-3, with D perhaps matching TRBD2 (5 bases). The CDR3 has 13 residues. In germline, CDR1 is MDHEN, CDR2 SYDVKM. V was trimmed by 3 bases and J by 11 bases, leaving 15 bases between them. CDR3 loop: CASSFPPGLGQYF. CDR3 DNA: TGTGCCAGCAGTTTTCCTCCGGGGTTGGGGCAGTATTTT. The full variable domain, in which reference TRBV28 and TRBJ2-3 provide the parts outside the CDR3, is DVKVTQSSRYLVKRTGEKVFLECVQDMDHENMFWYRQDPGLGLRLIYFSYDVKMKEKGDIPEGYSVSREKKERFSLILESASTNQTSMYLCASSFPPGLGQYFGPGTRLTVL.

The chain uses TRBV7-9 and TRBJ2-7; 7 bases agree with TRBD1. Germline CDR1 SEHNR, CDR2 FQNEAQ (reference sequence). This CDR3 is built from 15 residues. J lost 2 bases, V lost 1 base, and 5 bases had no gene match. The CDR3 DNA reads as TGTGCCAGCAGCTTAGGCCAGGGGGTAACCTACGAGCAGTACTTC. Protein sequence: CASSLGQGVTYEQYF.

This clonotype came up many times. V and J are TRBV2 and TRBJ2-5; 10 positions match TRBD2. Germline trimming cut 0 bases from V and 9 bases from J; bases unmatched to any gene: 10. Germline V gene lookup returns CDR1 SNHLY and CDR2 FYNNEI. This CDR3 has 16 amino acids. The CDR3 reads CASSEASGRTQRAQYF. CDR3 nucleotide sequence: TGTGCCAGCAGTGAAGCTAGCGGGAGGACCCAGCGGGCCCAGTACTTC.

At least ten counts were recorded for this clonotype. CDR3: CASSDQSSYNSPLHF. CDR3 in DNA: TGTGCCAGCAGCGATCAGAGCTCCTATAATTCACCCCTCCACTTT. V is TRBV11-1 and J is TRBJ1-6; no definite D call. V was pared by 5 bases and J by 0 bases, with 8 bases between. From germline, CDR1 is SGHAT and CDR2 FQDESV (reference sequence). The CDR3 length is 15 residues.

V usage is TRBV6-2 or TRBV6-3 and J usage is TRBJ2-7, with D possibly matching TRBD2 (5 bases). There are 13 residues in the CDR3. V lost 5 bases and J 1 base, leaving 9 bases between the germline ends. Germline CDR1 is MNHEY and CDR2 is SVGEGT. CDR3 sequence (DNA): TGTGCCAGCAGTGCCCGGGAATCCTACGAGCAGTACGTC. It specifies CASSARESYEQYV.

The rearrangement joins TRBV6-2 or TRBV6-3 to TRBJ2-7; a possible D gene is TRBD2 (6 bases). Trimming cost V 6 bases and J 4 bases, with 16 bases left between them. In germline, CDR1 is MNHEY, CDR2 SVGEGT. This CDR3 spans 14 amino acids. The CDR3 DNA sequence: TGTGCCAGCAGATACGGGAGTCTTCCTTACGAGCAGTACGTC. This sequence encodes CASRYGSLPYEQYV.

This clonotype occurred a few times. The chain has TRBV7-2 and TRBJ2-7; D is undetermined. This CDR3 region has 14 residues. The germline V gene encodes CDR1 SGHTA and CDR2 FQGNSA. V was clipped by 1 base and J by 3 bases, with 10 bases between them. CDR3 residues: CASSLDSHNYEQYF. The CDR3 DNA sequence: TGTGCCAGCAGCTTAGACAGCCACAACTACGAGCAGTACTTC.

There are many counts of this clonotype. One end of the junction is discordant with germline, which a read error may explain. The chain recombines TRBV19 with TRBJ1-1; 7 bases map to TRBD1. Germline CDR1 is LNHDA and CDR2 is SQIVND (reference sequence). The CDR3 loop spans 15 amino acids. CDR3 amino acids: CASRIDRATNTEAFF. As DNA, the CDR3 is TGTGCCAGTAGGATAGACAGGGCAACGAACACTGAAGCTTTCTTT.

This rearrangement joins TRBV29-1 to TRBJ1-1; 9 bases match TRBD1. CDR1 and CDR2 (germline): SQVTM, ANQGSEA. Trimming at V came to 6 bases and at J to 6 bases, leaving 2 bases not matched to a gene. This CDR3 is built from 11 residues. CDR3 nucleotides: TGCAGCGTGGACAGGGGCTCTGAAGCTTTCTTT. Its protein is CSVDRGSEAFF.

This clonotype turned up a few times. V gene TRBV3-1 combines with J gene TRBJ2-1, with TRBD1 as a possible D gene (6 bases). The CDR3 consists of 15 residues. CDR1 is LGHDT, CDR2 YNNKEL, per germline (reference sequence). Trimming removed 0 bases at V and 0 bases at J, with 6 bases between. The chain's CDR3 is CASSQDRGSYNEQFF. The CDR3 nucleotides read TGTGCCAGCAGCCAAGACAGGGGCTCCTACAATGAGCAGTTCTTC.

The CDR3 DNA follows: TGTGCCAGCAGTTTTTTCCGGAAGAATGAAAAACTGTTTTTT. This translates into CASSFFRKNEKLFF. The chain employs TRBV28 and TRBJ1-4; D ambiguous. Trimming left V 3 bases short and J 5 bases short, with 10 bases between. Germline V gene sequence: CDR1 MDHEN, CDR2 SYDVKM. The CDR3 covers 14 residues.

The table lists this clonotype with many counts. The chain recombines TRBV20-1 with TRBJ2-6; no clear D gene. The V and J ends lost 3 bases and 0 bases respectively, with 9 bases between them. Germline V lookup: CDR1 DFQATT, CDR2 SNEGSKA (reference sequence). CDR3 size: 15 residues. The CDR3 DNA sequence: TGCAGTGCTAGGGCGCAGATCTCTGGGGCCAACGTCCTGACTTTC. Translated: CSARAQISGANVLTF.

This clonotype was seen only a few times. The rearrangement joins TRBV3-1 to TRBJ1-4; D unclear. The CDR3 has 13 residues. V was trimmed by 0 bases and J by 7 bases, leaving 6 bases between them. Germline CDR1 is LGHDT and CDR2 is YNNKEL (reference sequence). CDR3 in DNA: TGTGCCAGCAGCCAAGATGGAGCTGAAAAACTGTTTTTT. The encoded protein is CASSQDGAEKLFF.

The CDR3 is CSVEARGGGNYGYTF. In DNA, the CDR3 is TGCAGCGTTGAAGCCAGGGGCGGAGGAAACTATGGCTACACCTTC. The rearrangement joins TRBV29-1 to TRBJ1-2; possibly TRBD1 for D (6 bases). Trimming took off 1 base at V and 2 bases at J, with 14 bases between the two ends. The germline V gene has CDR1 SQVTM and CDR2 ANQGSEA. The CDR3 length is 15 residues.

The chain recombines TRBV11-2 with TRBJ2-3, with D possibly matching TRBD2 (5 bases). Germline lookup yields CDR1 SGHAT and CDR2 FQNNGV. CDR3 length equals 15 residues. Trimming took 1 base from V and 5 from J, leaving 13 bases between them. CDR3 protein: CASSLVRVGGDTQYF. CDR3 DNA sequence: TGTGCCAGCAGCTTAGTTAGGGTAGGAGGAGATACGCAGTATTTT.

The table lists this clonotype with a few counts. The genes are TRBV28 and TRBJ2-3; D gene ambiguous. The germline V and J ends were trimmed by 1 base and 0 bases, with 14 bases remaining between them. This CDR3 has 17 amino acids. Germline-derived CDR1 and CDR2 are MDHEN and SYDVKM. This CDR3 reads CASSLFPIDGSTDTQYF. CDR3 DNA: TGTGCCAGCAGTTTATTTCCCATCGACGGAAGCACAGATACGCAGTATTTT. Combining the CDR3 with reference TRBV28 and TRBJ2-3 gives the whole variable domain DVKVTQSSRYLVKRTGEKVFLECVQDMDHENMFWYRQDPGLGLRLIYFSYDVKMKEKGDIPEGYSVSREKKERFSLILESASTNQTSMYLCASSLFPIDGSTDTQYFGPGTRLTVL.

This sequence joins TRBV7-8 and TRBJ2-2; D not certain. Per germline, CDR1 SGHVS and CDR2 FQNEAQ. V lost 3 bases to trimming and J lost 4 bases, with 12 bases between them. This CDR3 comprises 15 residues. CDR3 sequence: CASSFGQVLTGELFF. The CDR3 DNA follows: TGTGCCAGCAGCTTTGGGCAGGTCCTCACCGGGGAGCTGTTTTTT.